These 4 T cell receptor beta chains were all obtained from the same sample, sequenced in a study of neurological immune-mediated disorders. TCRdb used MiXCR to reprocess the 5' RACE reads, holding one entry per CDR3 protein. The sample has approximately 46,000 distinct CDR3 sequences; approximately 10% are singletons. The sequencing sample was made of PBMCs. These receptors were collected from an older man with HTLV-1-associated myelopathy (HAM/TSP).

This clonotype has ten or more counts. V gene TRBV12-3 or TRBV12-4 combines with J gene TRBJ2-7; D unclear. The length of the CDR3 is 13 residues. Trimming took off 8 bases at V and 2 bases at J, with 13 bases between the two ends. The CDR3 loop reads CASRRGDPYEQYF. CDR3 coding DNA: TGTGCCAGCCGAAGAGGAGACCCCTACGAGCAGTACTTC.

The table lists this clonotype with many counts. V is TRBV7-2 and J is TRBJ1-4, with D unclear. This CDR3 contains 13 residues. The V and J ends lost 2 bases and 7 bases respectively, with 8 bases between them. Per germline, CDR1 SGHTA and CDR2 FQGNSA. CDR3 nucleotide sequence: TGTGCCAGCAGCTTAAGCATGGCTGAAAAACTGTTTTTT. As protein: CASSLSMAEKLFF. The full variable domain, rest sourced from reference TRBV7-2 and TRBJ1-4, is GAGVSQSPSNKVTEKGKDVELRCDPISGHTALYWYRQSLGQGLEFLIYFQGNSAPDKSGLPSDRFSAERTGGSVSTLTIQRTQQEDSAVYLCASSLSMAEKLFFGSGTQLSVL.

This clonotype came up many times. The chain couples TRBV7-3 to TRBJ1-5; 9 bases fit TRBD1. Per germline, CDR1 SGHTA and CDR2 FQGTGA. The trim removed 10 bases at V and 0 bases at J, leaving 13 bases unmatched. There are 17 residues in the CDR3. CDR3 bases: TGTGCCATCCCTCCGGACAGGGGACCCTTTAGCAATCAGCCCCAGCATTTT. This encodes CAIPPDRGPFSNQPQHF.

The count of this clonotype is one. The genes are TRBV4-1 and TRBJ2-7; either TRBD1 or TRBD2 may fit D (5 bases each). Germline V gene data show CDR1 as MGHRA and CDR2 as YSYEKL. Trimming shortened V by 1 base and J by 3 bases, and 16 bases separated the two germline ends. This CDR3 contains 16 residues. In DNA form, the CDR3 reads TGCGCCAGCAGCCAAGGCCGGGACCGAGATGTCTACGAGCAGTACTTC. Translated, it gives CASSQGRDRDVYEQYF.